The 18 T cell receptor beta chains presented below share a single source sample, sequenced in a study of shared clonotypes between healthy human individuals. Sequencing used immunoSEQ multiplex PCR; TCRdb keeps in-frame clones, though not all of them. In the table there are over 1.4 million clones, approximately 96% of which are singletons. The sequencing sample was made of naive CD4+ T cells sorted from blood. This sample's subset: CD45RA+ positively selected. Every receptor here comes from a man aged 25 to 40 in good health.

The J gene is TRBJ2-5, the V gene TRBV25-1; D may be TRBD2 (7 bases). The V and J ends lost 8 bases and 5 bases respectively, with 15 bases between them. This CDR3 spans 13 amino acids. Germline-derived CDR1 and CDR2 are MGHDK and SYGVNS. Written as DNA, the CDR3 is TGTGCCAGCTCACGGGGGGCGGTGGAGACCCAGTACTTC. It encodes CASSRGAVETQYF.

The chain recombines TRBV28 with TRBJ2-1; 7 nucleotides match TRBD2. Germline V CDR1 and CDR2: MDHEN, SYDVKM. J gave up 5 bases and V 8 bases, and 6 bases lay outside the gene matches. The CDR3 totals 13 residues. The CDR3 DNA sequence: TGTGCCAGCCGTCCGGGACTACACAATGAGCAGTTCTTC. Protein: CASRPGLHNEQFF.

The chain recombines TRBV5-1 with TRBJ1-2; D possibly corresponds to TRBD1 (5 bases). CDR1 is SGHRS and CDR2 is YFSETQ in the germline V gene. The CDR3 totals 15 residues. The V gene lost 0 bases and the J gene lost 14 bases, with 23 bases spanning the gap. The CDR3 here is CASSLDFMGGTEDTF. CDR3 sequence (DNA): TGCGCCAGCAGCTTGGATTTTATGGGGGGGACGGAGGATACCTTC. Full variable domain (outside the CDR3, taken from reference TRBV5-1 and TRBJ1-2): KAGVTQTPRYLIKTRGQQVTLSCSPISGHRSVSWYQQTPGQGLQFLFEYFSETQRNKGNFPGRFSGRQFSNSRSEMNVSTLELGDSALYLCASSLDFMGGTEDTFGSGTRLTVV.

Points on this clone: Distinct nucleotide sequences in the sample also encode this CDR3. V gene TRBV5-1 combines with J gene TRBJ2-1, with 7 bases lining up with TRBD2. The CDR3 spans 16 residues. V lost 4 bases and J lost 7; bases outside the gene matches: 14. In germline, CDR1 is SGHRS, CDR2 YFSETQ. CDR3 in DNA: TGCGCCAGCAGCCCCCCCGCCTCCGGCGGGGGTAATGAGCAGTTCTTC. Encoded protein: CASSPPASGGGNEQFF.

This clone was seen only once. The chain couples TRBV5-1 to TRBJ2-7; TRBD1 might be the D (5 bases). Germline V gene lookup returns CDR1 SGHRS and CDR2 YFSETQ. CDR3 length equals 15 residues. The ends were cut back, 1 base at V and 2 bases at J, with 13 bases in the middle. Here the CDR3 DNA reads TGCGCCAGCAGCTTGACGGGTAAGGGGACCTACGAGCAGTACTTC. This gives the protein CASSLTGKGTYEQYF.

The chain links TRBV7-8 to TRBJ2-7, with unresolved D. CDR1 is SGHVS, CDR2 FQNEAQ, per germline. The CDR3 runs 15 residues. Deletions cut 5 bases from V and 2 bases from J, with 16 bases between. The CDR3 protein is CASSQQTVVTYEQYF. CDR3 nucleotides: TGTGCCAGCAGCCAACAGACGGTGGTGACCTACGAGCAGTACTTC.

The chain is built from TRBV6-6 and TRBJ2-2; the match to TRBD2 covers 11 bases. Per the germline V gene, CDR1 is MNHNY and CDR2 is SVGAGI (reference sequence). The CDR3 covers 15 residues. Trimming at V came to 6 bases and at J to 0 bases, leaving 0 bases not matched to a gene. The DNA of the CDR3 is TGTGCCAGCAGACTAGCGGGAGCGAACACCGGGGAGCTGTTTTTT. It encodes CASRLAGANTGELFF.

The chain links TRBV4-3 to TRBJ1-5; D remains ambiguous. V lost 8 bases and J 4 bases, leaving 21 bases between the germline ends. Per the germline V gene, CDR1 is LGHNA and CDR2 is YSLEER. There are 16 residues in the CDR3. CDR3 amino acids: CASQKPPRRINQPQHF. The CDR3 bases are TGCGCCAGCCAGAAACCCCCCCGCAGGATTAATCAGCCCCAGCATTTT.

The chain links TRBV9 to TRBJ2-7, with a possible D match to TRBD2 (6 bases). This CDR3 region has 15 residues. Trimming cost V 4 bases and J 3 bases, with 17 bases left between them. Germline-derived CDR1 and CDR2 are SGDLS and YYNGEE. CDR3 in DNA: TGTGCCAGCAGCCCCCTCCCAGGGAGGCTCTACGAGCAGTACTTC. It encodes CASSPLPGRLYEQYF.

V gene TRBV6-1 combines with J gene TRBJ2-7, with D tentatively TRBD1 (5 bases). The CDR3 totals 12 residues. V lost 5 bases to trimming and J lost 4 bases, with 9 bases between them. Germline CDR1 MNHNS, CDR2 SASEGT. CDR3 loop: CASSSRQYEQYF. The CDR3 DNA sequence: TGTGCCAGCAGTTCCCGACAGTACGAGCAGTACTTC.

This rearrangement joins TRBV5-1 to TRBJ2-5; possible D gene TRBD2, 6 bases. CDR3 length equals 15 residues. CDR1 is SGHRS and CDR2 is YFSETQ in the germline V gene. The V and J ends lost 4 bases and 5 bases respectively, with 18 bases between them. The CDR3 nucleotides read TGCGCCAGCAGCAGTACCGGGAGCCAAATGGAGACCCAGTACTTC. Protein product: CASSSTGSQMETQYF.

The chain uses TRBV6-6 and TRBJ2-2; a weak D match, TRBD1 (5 bases). The length of the CDR3 is 15 residues. Trimming took off 0 bases at V and 5 bases at J, with 10 bases between the two ends. Germline CDR1 MNHNY, CDR2 SVGAGI (reference sequence). Here the CDR3 reads CASSYSGASTGELFF. As DNA, the CDR3 is TGTGCCAGCAGTTACTCTGGGGCGAGTACCGGGGAGCTGTTTTTT.

The rearrangement joins TRBV6-5 to TRBJ2-5, with D uncertain. Trimming stripped 0 bases from V and 5 bases from J, with 16 bases between. Germline lookup yields CDR1 MNHEY and CDR2 SVGAGI. The CDR3 spans 16 residues. Written as DNA, the CDR3 is TGTGCCAGCAGTTACTCCGTTCTAAACCCCGCGGAGACCCAGTACTTC. This encodes CASSYSVLNPAETQYF.

This chain joins TRBV7-9 and TRBJ2-3; TRBD1 aligns across 8 bases. With 5 bases clipped from V and 8 bases from J, the junction kept 3 bases outside the gene matches. CDR1 is SEHNR and CDR2 is FQNEAQ in the germline V gene (reference sequence). This CDR3 has 12 residues. CDR3 amino acids: CASSRDRTTQYF. CDR3 in DNA: TGTGCCAGCAGCCGGGACAGGACTACGCAGTATTTT.

This sequence joins TRBV19 and TRBJ2-5, with D perhaps TRBD2 (6 bases). Trimming took 2 bases from V and 5 from J, leaving 12 bases between them. CDR3 length equals 14 residues. In germline, CDR1 is LNHDA, CDR2 SQIVND (reference sequence). The CDR3 here is CASSIRDWGETQYF. For the CDR3, the DNA is TGTGCCAGTAGTATACGGGACTGGGGGGAGACCCAGTACTTC. Supplemented by reference TRBV19 and TRBJ2-5, the full variable domain reads DGGITQSPKYLFRKEGQNVTLSCEQNLNHDAMYWYRQDPGQGLRLIYYSQIVNDFQKGDIAEGYSVSREKKESFPLTVTSAQKNPTAFYLCASSIRDWGETQYFGPGTRLLVL.

This chain links TRBV2 with TRBJ2-1, with D uncertain. CDR3 length: 15 amino acids. Trimming removed 4 bases at V and 4 bases at J, with 14 bases between. Germline CDR1 reads SNHLY; CDR2 reads FYNNEI. Here the CDR3 DNA reads TGTGCCAGCAGTGTGTCGGTAGCCGCTTACAATGAGCAGTTCTTC. It encodes CASSVSVAAYNEQFF.

V is TRBV25-1 and J is TRBJ1-4; D perhaps matches TRBD1 (6 bases). With 2 bases removed from V and 7 bases from J, the gap between germline ends came to 14 bases. Per the germline V gene, CDR1 is MGHDK and CDR2 is SYGVNS. The CDR3 runs 15 residues. This chain's CDR3 is CASSETTGLGEKLFF. The DNA for the CDR3 is TGTGCCAGCAGTGAAACCACAGGGTTGGGTGAAAAACTGTTTTTT.

The chain has TRBV10-3 and TRBJ2-7; the match to TRBD2 covers 12 bases. CDR1 is ENHRY, CDR2 SYGVKD, per germline. The ends lost 8 bases at V and 0 bases at J; junction bases unmatched: 26. The CDR3 loop spans 22 amino acids. The CDR3 loop is CAILHPPRTSGTMDPFSYEQYF. DNA for the CDR3: TGTGCCATCCTCCACCCTCCTAGGACTAGCGGGACCATGGACCCCTTCTCCTACGAGCAGTACTTC.